In its sample, the clone carrying this TCR beta chain was seen a few times. Within the sample, other DNA sequences also encode this same CDR3. The sample belongs to a study of blood T cell repertoires in COVID-19. Study-wide context: Sites in the United States, Italy and Spain provided acute and convalescent COVID-19 samples. Sample material is recorded as cDNA or gDNA derived from T cells, B-cell-depleted T cells, or PBMCs.

Original handling: Quantification of nucleated cells was approximated via reference gene primer amplification. Clones were sequenced by immunoSEQ multiplex PCR, and TCRdb holds only the in-frame ones, with some missing. V and J calls and clone size are copied from that table; D and trimming were computed from the DNA. The table has 200,000 to 300,000 clones, roughly 86% seen once; the top ten hold approximately 9.8%. Germline CDR1 SGHRS, CDR2 YFSETQ. Trimming removed 0 bases from V and 3 bases from J; junction bases left unmatched: 6. This CDR3 is built from 16 residues. This chain joins TRBV5-1 and TRBJ2-1; 7 bases agree with TRBD2. The sequencing input was peripheral blood. The sequence came from a man aged 40-49 years who had recovered from COVID-19. The CDR3 bases are TGCGCCAGCAGCTTGGTGGGCGGGAGAAACTACAATGAGCAGTTCTTC. Translation gives CASSLVGGRNYNEQFF.